These 28 T cell receptor beta chains share one sample of origin, sequenced in a study of T-cell reconstitution after alpha-beta-depleted transplantation in children. For TCRbeta, the library was prepared with unique molecular identifiers. From the PCR reads, TCRdb called clonotypes with MiXCR, one entry per CDR3 protein. This sample has 500,000 or so distinct CDR3 sequences, with 9.5% to 12% found just once. Here the sequenced sample was PBMCs, mostly from graft donor cells, taken 180 days after TCRalphabeta/CD19-depleted stem cell transplant. Receptors were obtained from a female patient between 2 and 15 years old who had a stem cell transplant for aplastic anemia, so the T cells may come from the graft donor.

This clonotype has ten or more counts. The chain uses TRBV4-3 and TRBJ1-1, with D unclear. Germline V CDR1 and CDR2: LGHNA, YSLEER. The V gene lost 1 base and the J gene lost 1 base, with 10 bases spanning the gap. The CDR3 is 15 amino acids. The CDR3 sequence is CASSQVNSRNTEAFF. DNA for the CDR3: TGCGCCAGCAGCCAAGTTAACAGCAGGAACACTGAAGCTTTCTTT.

J is TRBJ2-2 and V is TRBV5-5; no reliable D call. The CDR3 totals 13 residues. V was trimmed by 3 bases and J by 4 bases, leaving 7 bases between them. Per the germline V gene, CDR1 is SGHKS and CDR2 is YYEKEE (reference sequence). CDR3: CASSSYSTGELFF. Here the CDR3 DNA reads TGTGCCAGCAGCTCCTACAGCACCGGGGAGCTGTTTTTT.

The sample holds a few counts of this clonotype. This CDR3 reads CASIGGRYNEQFF. The CDR3 bases are TGTGCCAGCATTGGGGGGCGATACAATGAGCAGTTCTTC. This chain links TRBV7-9 with TRBJ2-1; D is tentatively TRBD1 or TRBD2 (6 bases each). V lost 7 bases and J lost 4, with 11 bases in between. CDR1 and CDR2 from the germline V gene are SEHNR and FQNEAQ (reference sequence). This CDR3 spans 13 amino acids.

In its sample, this clonotype was seen a few times. The chain is built from TRBV12-3 or TRBV12-4 and TRBJ2-7; TRBD2 aligns across 9 bases. The CDR3 has 15 residues. Trimming cost V 3 bases and J 2 bases; bases outside gene matches: 5. DNA of the CDR3: TGTGCCAGCAGTTTCACCGGGACTAGCACCTACGAGCAGTACTTC. Its protein is CASSFTGTSTYEQYF.

This clonotype was counted only a few times. The chain links TRBV5-1 to TRBJ1-1; D is undetermined. The germline V gene has CDR1 SGHRS and CDR2 YFSETQ. V was clipped by 2 bases and J by 6 bases, with 14 bases between them. This CDR3 has 14 amino acids. CDR3 DNA: TGCGCCAGCAGCTTAGCCAAGCCGGACGCTGAAGCTTTCTTT. This gives the protein CASSLAKPDAEAFF. Looking up the rest from reference TRBV5-1 and TRBJ1-1 gives the full variable domain: KAGVTQTPRYLIKTRGQQVTLSCSPISGHRSVSWYQQTPGQGLQFLFEYFSETQRNKGNFPGRFSGRQFSNSRSEMNVSTLELGDSALYLCASSLAKPDAEAFFGQGTRLTVV.

This clonotype was seen repeatedly, ten times or more. The V call is TRBV5-8, the J call TRBJ1-1; possible D gene TRBD1, 5 bases. This CDR3 is 12 amino acids long. CDR1 is SGHTS, CDR2 YDEGEE, per germline. The V and J ends lost 1 base and 10 bases respectively, with 11 bases between them. The CDR3 loop is CASSLTGTGAFF. CDR3 sequence (DNA): TGTGCCAGCAGCTTGACCGGGACCGGAGCTTTCTTT.

CDR3 amino acids: CASSPRGRYLGELFF. The CDR3 DNA reads TGTGCCAGCAGCCCCCGGGGGAGGTATCTCGGGGAGCTGTTTTTT. The chain is built from TRBV3-1 and TRBJ2-2; D is perhaps TRBD2 (6 bases). Germline assignment: CDR1 LGHDT and CDR2 YNNKEL (reference sequence). The V end lost 4 bases, the J end lost 7 bases, and 16 bases lay between the germline ends. CDR3 length: 15 amino acids.

This clonotype was recorded many times. The rearrangement joins TRBV5-1 to TRBJ2-5; TRBD2 matches at 11 bases. From germline, CDR1 is SGHRS and CDR2 YFSETQ. J was trimmed by 5 bases and V by 0 bases; bases with no gene match: 6. The CDR3 is 16 amino acids. In nucleotides, the CDR3 is TGCGCCAGCAGCTTGGGAACTAGCGGGAGTAAGGAGACCCAGTACTTC. As protein: CASSLGTSGSKETQYF.

The CDR3 reads CASSFGQGRSSYEQYF. The DNA for the CDR3 is TGTGCCAGCAGTTTTGGGCAGGGTCGAAGCTCCTACGAGCAGTACTTC. The rearrangement links TRBV28 to TRBJ2-7; weak D call: TRBD1 (5 bases). CDR3 size: 16 residues. Trimming took 3 bases from V and 0 from J, leaving 15 bases between them. Germline values: CDR1 MDHEN, CDR2 SYDVKM.

This clonotype was counted many times. This rearrangement joins TRBV19 to TRBJ2-6; 9 bases match TRBD1. The germline V gene encodes CDR1 LNHDA and CDR2 SQIVND (reference sequence). This CDR3 has 17 residues. V lost 6 bases, J lost 1 base, and 7 bases stayed unmatched. The DNA for the CDR3 is TGTGCCAGTAGCTGGGACAGGGAATGGTCTGGGGCCAACGTCCTGACTTTC. It codes for CASSWDREWSGANVLTF.

This clonotype has just a few counts. The V gene is TRBV29-1, the J gene TRBJ2-7, with 8 bases fitting TRBD1. Per the germline V gene, CDR1 is SQVTM and CDR2 is ANQGSEA. This CDR3 contains 15 residues. The trim removed 7 bases at V and 4 bases at J, leaving 15 bases unmatched. The CDR3 sequence: CSALILRTGLYEQYF. The CDR3 DNA reads as TGCAGCGCCCTGATCCTACGGACAGGGCTATACGAGCAGTACTTC.

There are many counts of this clonotype. This chain joins TRBV7-2 and TRBJ2-4; D may be TRBD1 (5 bases). The germline gives CDR1 SGHTA, CDR2 FQGNSA. V was trimmed by 2 bases and J by 3 bases, leaving 14 bases between them. This CDR3 is 16 amino acids long. In nucleotides, the CDR3 is TGTGCCAGCAGCTTACCGGCGTGGGGCGACAAAAACATTCAGTACTTC. This translates into CASSLPAWGDKNIQYF.

The chain couples TRBV4-3 to TRBJ2-7; 9 bases match TRBD2. V dropped 0 bases and J dropped 5; count of bases not matched to a gene: 8. Per germline, CDR1 LGHNA and CDR2 YSLEER. The CDR3 has 16 residues. The CDR3 DNA is TGCGCCAGCAGCCAAGACTCGGCGGGAGGGGCCCACGAGCAGTACTTC. Translation: CASSQDSAGGAHEQYF.

This clonotype was picked up a small number of times. The chain has TRBV4-3 and TRBJ2-5; maybe TRBD2 (6 bases). The CDR3 has 17 residues. V shed 0 bases and J shed 3 bases, with 17 bases lying between them. Per the germline V gene, CDR1 is LGHNA and CDR2 is YSLEER. For the CDR3, the DNA is TGCGCCAGCAGCCAAGATAGGCTGGCGGGACCCAAAGAGACCCAGTACTTC. Translation: CASSQDRLAGPKETQYF.

This clonotype was recorded a few times. The chain has TRBV7-2 and TRBJ2-1, with D tentatively TRBD2 (7 bases). CDR3 length equals 16 residues. Germline values: CDR1 SGHTA, CDR2 FQGNSA. The V end was cut by 5 bases, the J end by 8 bases, with 22 bases between. The CDR3 loop is CASSGMVGGGPYEQFF. The CDR3 DNA reads as TGTGCCAGCAGCGGAATGGTAGGGGGGGGGCCTTATGAGCAGTTCTTC.

The sample holds many counts of this clonotype. The chain couples TRBV6-2 or TRBV6-3 to TRBJ2-3; D remains ambiguous. Germline assignment: CDR1 MNHEY and CDR2 SVGEGT. CDR3 size: 14 residues. The germline V and J ends were trimmed by 6 bases and 6 bases, with 16 bases remaining between them. The CDR3 loop reads CASSQGPPRDTQYF. DNA of the CDR3: TGTGCCAGCAGCCAAGGTCCCCCCCGGGATACGCAGTATTTT.

This clonotype was found a few times. The V call is TRBV9, the J call TRBJ1-3; D might be TRBD1 (6 bases). The CDR3 sequence is 15 residues long. Trimming shortened V by 4 bases and J by 2 bases, and 13 bases separated the two germline ends. Per germline, CDR1 SGDLS and CDR2 YYNGEE. The CDR3 loop reads CASSPRGQAGNTIYF. In DNA form, the CDR3 reads TGTGCCAGCAGCCCTCGGGGGCAGGCTGGAAACACCATATATTTT.

This clonotype was picked up many times. This chain connects TRBV5-1 to TRBJ2-2, with TRBD1 identical over 8 bases. CDR1 and CDR2 from the germline V gene are SGHRS and YFSETQ. V shed 4 bases and J 6 bases; nucleotides not matched to a gene: 11. The CDR3 runs to 16 residues. CDR3 sequence: CASSHGDRSLPGELFF. The CDR3 DNA is TGCGCCAGCAGCCACGGGGACAGGTCACTACCCGGGGAGCTGTTTTTT.

V is TRBV6-2 or TRBV6-3 and J is TRBJ1-5; the D gene is possibly TRBD1 (5 bases). This CDR3 spans 15 amino acids. V was clipped by 0 bases and J by 3 bases, with 9 bases between them. CDR1 is MNHEY, CDR2 SVGEGT, per germline. The CDR3 nucleotides read TGTGCCAGCAGTTACTCGGGGCTTTTCAATCAGCCCCAGCATTTT. Translation gives CASSYSGLFNQPQHF.

This clonotype was detected a few times. The V and J genes are TRBV7-3 and TRBJ2-1, with 8 bases lining up with TRBD1. The CDR3 covers 15 residues. V dropped 6 bases and J dropped 5; count of bases not matched to a gene: 9. Germline V gene lookup returns CDR1 SGHTA and CDR2 FQGTGA. The CDR3 bases are TGTGCCAGCAGGAGGATCGGGACAGGAAACAATGAGCAGTTCTTC. Translation: CASRRIGTGNNEQFF.

This clonotype was seen a handful of times. The chain employs TRBV4-3 and TRBJ2-7; D may be TRBD1 or TRBD2 (5 bases each). Germline V gene sequence: CDR1 LGHNA, CDR2 YSLEER. V gave up 1 base and J gave up 4 bases, with 17 bases separating them. The CDR3 is 16 amino acids. This chain's CDR3 is CASSQGRGAQGYEQYF. DNA of the CDR3: TGCGCCAGCAGCCAAGGACGAGGGGCGCAGGGTTACGAGCAGTACTTC.

The chain carries TRBV6-1 and TRBJ2-1, with D unresolved. The CDR3 runs to 12 residues. Germline loops: CDR1 MNHNS, CDR2 SASEGT. Trimming removed 6 bases at V and 6 bases at J, with 9 bases between. Written as DNA, the CDR3 is TGTGCCAGCAGCGCCGACGGCAATGAGCAGTTCTTC. It yields the protein CASSADGNEQFF.

The chain recombines TRBV4-2 with TRBJ2-7; the match to TRBD2 covers 9 bases. J was trimmed by 0 bases and V by 4 bases; bases with no gene match: 7. This CDR3 comprises 16 residues. Germline CDR1 LGHNA, CDR2 YNFKEQ. This CDR3 reads CASSPALAGYSYEQYF. CDR3 DNA sequence: TGTGCCAGCAGCCCTGCCCTAGCGGGATACTCCTACGAGCAGTACTTC.

This clonotype was seen a handful of times. This sequence joins TRBV29-1 and TRBJ2-1; possibly TRBD1 for D (6 bases). Germline V CDR1 and CDR2: SQVTM, ANQGSEA. The CDR3 extends over 12 amino acids. Trimming took 4 bases from V and 4 from J, leaving 8 bases between them. CDR3 loop: CSVGTEYNEQFF. DNA for the CDR3: TGCAGCGTTGGGACAGAATACAATGAGCAGTTCTTC.

The chain uses TRBV5-1 and TRBJ1-2; 7 bases line up with TRBD1. The CDR3 length is 15 residues. Per germline, CDR1 SGHRS and CDR2 YFSETQ. J was trimmed by 0 bases and V by 2 bases; bases with no gene match: 4. Written as DNA, the CDR3 is TGCGCCAGCAGCTTCCGGGACAGTCCTAACTATGGCTACACCTTC. Protein sequence: CASSFRDSPNYGYTF.

This clonotype was seen a handful of times. This chain connects TRBV7-2 to TRBJ2-3, with D perhaps TRBD1 (5 bases). The CDR3 is 15 residues long. The ends were cut back, 1 base at V and 3 bases at J, with 11 bases in the middle. Germline V gene lookup returns CDR1 SGHTA and CDR2 FQGNSA. CDR3 DNA sequence: TGTGCCAGCAGCTTAGTTGTGCAGGGTACAGATACGCAGTATTTT. Protein sequence: CASSLVVQGTDTQYF.

J is TRBJ2-7 and V is TRBV15; TRBD2 might be the D (6 bases). This CDR3 is built from 16 residues. Deletions cut 1 base from V and 0 bases from J, with 13 bases between. In germline, CDR1 is LNHNV, CDR2 YYDKDF (reference sequence). In nucleotides, the CDR3 is TGTGCCACCAGCAGAGGGCGGGCGGGGAGCTCCTACGAGCAGTACGTC. Its protein is CATSRGRAGSSYEQYV.

The table lists this clonotype with a few counts. V gene TRBV21-1 combines with J gene TRBJ1-2; no DNA check was done on the table's D call, TRBD1. TRBV21-1 is noted as a pseudogene. This CDR3 region has 16 residues. The CDR3 protein is CASSKVTGDLNYGYTF. In DNA form, the CDR3 reads TGTGCCAGCAGCAAAGTGACAGGCGACTTGAACTATGGCTACACCTTC.